This record concerns one T cell receptor (beta chain) sequence. Germline V CDR1 and CDR2: MDHEN, SYDVKM. The CDR3 contains 14 residues. Trimming removed 7 bases from V and 0 bases from J, with 10 bases in between. The sample belongs to a study of OX40 agonist ivuxolimab in advanced cancers. Assay used: immunoSEQ multiplex PCR; TCRdb lists only in-frame clones, some missing. The sample holds 20,000 to 25,000 clones, 81% seen once. The source of this sequence is an adult with an advanced solid tumor such as melanoma, head and neck, liver or kidney cancer. The chain has TRBV28 and TRBJ1-5; D is uncertain. The material sequenced was CD4+ or CD8+ T cells sorted from blood, taken in a trial of the OX40 agonist ivuxolimab. The CDR3 loop reads CASNGLSSNQPQHF. The CDR3 bases are TGTGCCAGCAATGGGCTGTCTAGCAATCAGCCCCAGCATTTT. Together with reference TRBV28 and TRBJ1-5, the CDR3 gives the full variable domain: DVKVTQSSRYLVKRTGEKVFLECVQDMDHENMFWYRQDPGLGLRLIYFSYDVKMKEKGDIPEGYSVSREKKERFSLILESASTNQTSMYLCASNGLSSNQPQHFGDGTRLSIL.